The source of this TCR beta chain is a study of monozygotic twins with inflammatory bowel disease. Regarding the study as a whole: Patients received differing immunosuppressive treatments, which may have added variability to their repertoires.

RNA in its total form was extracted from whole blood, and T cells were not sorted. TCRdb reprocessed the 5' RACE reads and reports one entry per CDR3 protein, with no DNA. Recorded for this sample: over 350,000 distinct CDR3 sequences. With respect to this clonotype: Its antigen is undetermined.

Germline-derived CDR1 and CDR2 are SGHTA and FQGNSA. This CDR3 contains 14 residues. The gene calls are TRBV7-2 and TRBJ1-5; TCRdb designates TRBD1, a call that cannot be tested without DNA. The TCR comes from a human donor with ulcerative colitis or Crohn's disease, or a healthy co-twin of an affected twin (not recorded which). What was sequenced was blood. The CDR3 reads CASSLSPPGAAQHF.